Sequencing of this TCR beta chain was carried out in a study of identical twins. TCRdb called the 5' RACE reads again in MiXCR, with one record for every CDR3 protein. The table shows 700,000 to 950,000 distinct CDR3 sequences, with roughly an eighth occurring only once. Broader study findings: Out-of-frame alpha sequences common to twins exhibited an excess of low generation probability.

The CDR3 runs 15 residues. Trimming took 0 bases from V and 5 from J; bases not matched to a gene: 3. The germline gives CDR1 SGHAT, CDR2 FQNNGV. All donors comprised healthy Caucasians. A note on this clonotype: Its antigen remains unidentified.

The same sample was also studied in work on yellow fever vaccine responses in identical twins. As that report states: The T cell response to vaccination in identical twins was reportedly partly convergent and partly personalized.

Sequenced input: PBMCs. This clonotype was sampled from a woman aged 18-29 years in good health. The chain joins TRBV11-2 to TRBJ1-5, with TRBD1 matching over 8 bases. The CDR3 DNA sequence: TGTGCCAGCAGCTTAGAGAACAGGGGGGATCAGCCCCAGCATTTT. This sequence encodes CASSLENRGDQPQHF.